The 27 T cell receptor beta chains given below trace back to one sample, sequenced in a study of Ad26.COV2.S vaccination and SARS-CoV-2 variants. The assay was immunoSEQ multiplex PCR, and TCRdb's table has in-frame clones only and misses some. The sample has hundreds of thousands of clones, roughly 84% seen once. This sample's treatment: around 19 received Ad26.COV2.S at low or high dose, single or two shots; roughly 5 received placebo; per-sample allocation not given. The investigators took samples on day 63 after the first vaccine or placebo injection. The sample here was peripheral blood, taken in a trial of Ad26.COV2.S vaccine versus placebo. These receptors all come from a person between 18 and 65 years old who received the Ad26.COV2.S COVID-19 vaccine or a placebo.

The chain uses TRBV10-2 and TRBJ2-2; TRBD2 matches 14 bases. V shed 7 bases and J 5 bases; nucleotides not matched to a gene: 3. Looked up from germline, CDR1 is WSHSY and CDR2 is SAAADI. CDR3 length equals 15 residues. The DNA of the CDR3 is TGCGCCAGCACCAGACTAGCGGGGGGGACCGGGGAGCTGTTTTTT. Encoded protein: CASTRLAGGTGELFF.

This clone was counted once. The rearrangement links TRBV11-2 to TRBJ2-1; TRBD2 aligns across 9 bases. V lost 5 bases, J lost 5 bases, and 10 bases stayed unmatched. The CDR3 loop spans 16 amino acids. Germline CDR1 is SGHAT and CDR2 is FQNNGV. CDR3 bases: TGTGCCAGCAGCCAAGGGTGGACTAGCGCTCACAATGAGCAGTTCTTC. Its translation: CASSQGWTSAHNEQFF.

The chain has TRBV30 and TRBJ1-4; D is undetermined. There are 16 residues in the CDR3. Trimming stripped 0 bases from V and 0 bases from J, with 11 bases between. From germline, CDR1 is GTSNPN and CDR2 SVGIG (reference sequence). The CDR3 reads CAWSVEWPATNEKLFF. As DNA, the CDR3 is TGTGCCTGGAGTGTAGAGTGGCCCGCAACTAATGAAAAACTGTTTTTT.

V and J are TRBV4-3 and TRBJ2-2; no clear D. Germline V gene lookup returns CDR1 LGHNA and CDR2 YSLEER. CDR3 length equals 13 residues. V lost 0 bases and J lost 2, with 1 base in between. CDR3 DNA sequence: TGCGCCAGCAGCCAAGACAACACCGGGGAGCTGTTTTTT. The encoded protein is CASSQDNTGELFF.

As for this clone: The same CDR3 can be traced to other DNA sequences in this sample. This sequence joins TRBV6-5 and TRBJ2-7, with no clear D. Germline V gives CDR1 MNHEY, CDR2 SVGAGI. Trimming left V 3 bases short and J 1 base short, with 7 bases between. The CDR3 contains 13 residues. The CDR3 DNA is TGTGCCAGCAGTTATAGTAGTTCCTACGAGCAGTACTTC. It translates to CASSYSSSYEQYF.

The V and J genes are TRBV27 and TRBJ1-5; a possible D gene is TRBD1 (5 bases). This CDR3 has 14 amino acids. CDR1 and CDR2 (germline): MNHEY, SMNVEV (reference sequence). The V and J ends lost 1 base and 3 bases respectively, with 7 bases between them. The CDR3 nucleotides are TGTGCCAGCAGTTTATTAGGGGACAATCAGCCCCAGCATTTT. This gives the protein CASSLLGDNQPQHF.

V is TRBV7-9 and J is TRBJ2-3; D gene unclear. The CDR3 is made up of 15 amino acids. Looked up from germline, CDR1 is SEHNR and CDR2 is FQNEAQ (reference sequence). Trimming stripped 1 base from V and 2 bases from J, with 10 bases between. The CDR3 DNA reads as TGTGCCAGCAGCTTAGAGTGGCAGTTCACAGATACGCAGTATTTT. It encodes CASSLEWQFTDTQYF.

The chain uses TRBV7-8 and TRBJ1-5; a possible D gene is TRBD1 (5 bases). This CDR3 comprises 17 residues. From germline, CDR1 is SGHVS and CDR2 FQNEAQ. V was shortened by 1 base and J by 7 bases, with 20 bases between the two germline ends. CDR3 in DNA: TGTGCCAGCAGCTTAGGGAGGGGCAGGCACCCTGGACAGCCCCAGCATTTT. Protein product: CASSLGRGRHPGQPQHF.

This clone came up once. The V call is TRBV3-1 (or the pseudogene TRBV3-2), the J call TRBJ2-7, with 10 bases that match TRBD2. The J segment lost 5 bases and the V segment lost 4 bases, leaving 8 bases of the junction unmatched. Per germline, CDR1 LGHDT and CDR2 YNNKEL (reference sequence). The CDR3 spans 15 residues. The CDR3 sequence is CASSRATSGVNEQYF. The CDR3 DNA reads as TGTGCCAGCAGCCGGGCCACTAGCGGGGTTAACGAGCAGTACTTC.

The gene calls are TRBV7-2 and TRBJ1-1; D possibly corresponds to TRBD1 (5 bases). The V end lost 6 bases, the J end lost 4 bases, and 15 bases lay between the germline ends. This CDR3 is 14 amino acids long. Germline V lookup: CDR1 SGHTA, CDR2 FQGNSA. CDR3 bases: TGTGCCAGCAGGGCCGGGACCTCGGGCACTGAAGCTTTCTTT. Amino acids: CASRAGTSGTEAFF. Looking up the rest from reference TRBV7-2 and TRBJ1-1 gives the full variable domain: GAGVSQSPSNKVTEKGKDVELRCDPISGHTALYWYRQSLGQGLEFLIYFQGNSAPDKSGLPSDRFSAERTGGSVSTLTIQRTQQEDSAVYLCASRAGTSGTEAFFGQGTRLTVV.

This clone came up a few times. This chain uses TRBV7-3 with TRBJ1-5, with D unclear. Germline assignment: CDR1 SGHTA and CDR2 FQGTGA. The germline V and J ends were trimmed by 2 bases and 9 bases, with 11 bases remaining between them. The CDR3 sequence is 13 residues long. Here the CDR3 reads CASSLSDSGPQHF. The DNA of the CDR3 is TGTGCCAGCAGCTTATCTGATTCCGGGCCCCAGCATTTT.

The chain is built from TRBV4-1 and TRBJ2-7; TRBD2 is a possible D gene (5 bases). The CDR3 is 15 amino acids. Per the germline V gene, CDR1 is MGHRA and CDR2 is YSYEKL. With 1 base removed from V and 0 bases from J, the gap between germline ends came to 10 bases. The CDR3 sequence: CASSQVAGNSYEQYF. The CDR3 bases are TGCGCCAGCAGCCAAGTGGCCGGGAACTCCTACGAGCAGTACTTC.

The rearrangement links TRBV15 to TRBJ1-1; TRBD1 matches at 9 bases. The CDR3 is made up of 15 amino acids. From germline, CDR1 is LNHNV and CDR2 YYDKDF (reference sequence). The junction had 5 bases not matched to a gene; V was cut back by 5 bases and J by 1 base. CDR3 loop: CATSLGQGTNTEAFF. The CDR3 DNA reads TGTGCCACCAGCCTCGGACAGGGGACGAACACTGAAGCTTTCTTT.

The chain joins TRBV4-3 to TRBJ1-4, with a weak D call TRBD1 (5 bases). The CDR3 consists of 15 residues. From germline, CDR1 is LGHNA and CDR2 YSLEER. V was trimmed by 0 bases and J by 6 bases, leaving 11 bases between them. CDR3 DNA: TGCGCCAGCAGCCAAGATAGGGGACCCCATGAAAAACTGTTTTTT. It translates to CASSQDRGPHEKLFF.

This sequence joins TRBV5-4 and TRBJ1-2; TRBD1 aligns across 7 bases. Germline-derived CDR1 and CDR2 are SGHNT and YYREEE (reference sequence). The CDR3 loop spans 14 amino acids. V lost 4 bases and J lost 1; bases outside the gene matches: 4. The CDR3 nucleotides read TGTGCCAGCAGCATAGACAGGGTTAACTATGGCTACACCTTC. Translating gives CASSIDRVNYGYTF.

This chain links TRBV19 with TRBJ1-5; TRBD1 aligns across 9 bases. J gave up 4 bases and V 3 bases, and 7 bases lay outside the gene matches. Germline values: CDR1 LNHDA, CDR2 SQIVND (reference sequence). This CDR3 has 16 residues. CDR3 bases: TGTGCCAGTAGTATGTTGGGACAGGGAGGAAATCAGCCCCAGCATTTT. Its protein product is CASSMLGQGGNQPQHF.

The chain has TRBV10-3 and TRBJ1-3; D remains ambiguous. V was trimmed by 10 bases and J by 1 base, leaving 11 bases between them. The CDR3 extends over 13 amino acids. CDR1 and CDR2 (germline): ENHRY, SYGVKD. The CDR3 protein is CATHGVSGNTIYF. In DNA form, the CDR3 reads TGTGCCACCCACGGTGTTTCTGGAAACACCATATATTTT.

This clone appeared a single time. The gene calls are TRBV7-6 and TRBJ2-4, with 11 bases lining up with TRBD2. CDR1 is SGHVS, CDR2 FNYEAQ, per germline. The CDR3 covers 17 residues. V gave up 1 base and J gave up 5 bases; unmatched junction bases: 7. The CDR3 here is CASSLGSSGGLQNIQYF. CDR3 DNA: TGTGCCAGCAGCTTAGGATCTAGCGGGGGGTTACAAAACATTCAGTACTTC.

V usage is TRBV15 and J usage is TRBJ1-5; D remains unclear. The V end was cut by 0 bases, the J end by 5 bases, with 8 bases between. The CDR3 is 14 residues long. Germline CDR1 and CDR2: LNHNV and YYDKDF (reference sequence). CDR3 loop: CATSREQSYQPQHF. For the CDR3, the DNA is TGTGCCACCAGCAGAGAACAGAGCTATCAGCCCCAGCATTTT. The full variable domain, its missing parts supplied by reference TRBV15 and TRBJ1-5, is DAMVIQNPRYQVTQFGKPVTLSCSQTLNHNVMYWYQQKSSQAPKLLFHYYDKDFNNEADTPDNFQSRRPNTSFCFLDIRSPGLGDTAMYLCATSREQSYQPQHFGDGTRLSIL.

The chain recombines TRBV2 with TRBJ2-2; D gene uncertain. The CDR3 sequence is 13 residues long. The V end was cut by 7 bases, the J end by 0 bases, with 6 bases between. CDR1 is SNHLY and CDR2 is FYNNEI in the germline V gene. The CDR3 loop reads CASNQANTGELFF. The CDR3 nucleotides read TGTGCCAGCAATCAAGCGAACACCGGGGAGCTGTTTTTT.

This clone was detected a few times. The chain joins TRBV5-4 to TRBJ1-6; 9 bases line up with TRBD1. Germline CDR1 reads SGHNT; CDR2 reads YYREEE (reference sequence). The CDR3 is made up of 15 amino acids. V gave up 6 bases and J gave up 6 bases; unmatched junction bases: 7. In nucleotides, the CDR3 is TGTGCCAGCAATCAAGGGGACAGGGTTAATTCACCCCTCCACTTT. The encoded protein is CASNQGDRVNSPLHF.

The chain combines TRBV29-1 with TRBJ2-5; the match to TRBD2 covers 9 bases. With 0 bases clipped from V and 4 bases from J, the junction kept 18 bases outside the gene matches. The CDR3 runs 19 residues. Per the germline V gene, CDR1 is SQVTM and CDR2 is ANQGSEA. This chain's CDR3 is CSVEEVRLAAKGPPETQYF. The CDR3 nucleotides are TGCAGCGTTGAAGAAGTGAGACTAGCGGCCAAGGGGCCCCCAGAGACCCAGTACTTC.

As DNA, the CDR3 is TGTGCCAGCAGTGACTCAATGGGAGGGCTCACTGAAGCTTTCTTT. Residues: CASSDSMGGLTEAFF. The rearrangement joins TRBV6-4 to TRBJ1-1, with D hard to call. The CDR3 covers 15 residues. V was pared by 0 bases and J by 4 bases, with 12 bases between. Germline V gene sequence: CDR1 MRHNA, CDR2 SNTAGT.

The chain has TRBV19 and TRBJ1-5; 10 bases map to TRBD1. This CDR3 is built from 18 residues. After removal of 6 bases from V and 2 bases from J, the junction contained 13 bases not matched to a gene. CDR1 is LNHDA and CDR2 is SQIVND in the germline V gene (reference sequence). The CDR3 reads CASSPFPGQGMGNQPQHF. The CDR3 DNA reads TGTGCCAGTAGCCCTTTCCCGGGACAGGGGATGGGCAATCAGCCCCAGCATTTT.

The chain is built from TRBV11-2 and TRBJ1-4; D may be TRBD1 (5 bases). The CDR3 sequence is 14 residues long. Germline V gene sequence: CDR1 SGHAT, CDR2 FQNNGV. V lost 2 bases, J lost 4 bases, and 8 bases lay in between. The CDR3 DNA reads TGTGCCAGCAGCTTAACAGGAATTAATGAAAAACTGTTTTTT. It codes for CASSLTGINEKLFF.

The rearrangement links TRBV3-1 (or the pseudogene TRBV3-2) to TRBJ2-7, with unresolved D. CDR1 is LGHDT, CDR2 YNNKEL, per germline (reference sequence). CDR3 size: 15 residues. V was clipped by 0 bases and J by 3 bases, with 12 bases between them. The CDR3 sequence: CASSQDQGAFYEQYF. CDR3 nucleotides: TGTGCCAGCAGCCAAGATCAAGGAGCTTTCTACGAGCAGTACTTC.

CDR3 coding DNA: TGCGCCAGCAGCTTCATGCTTGGGACAGGAGGAGAGACCCAGTACTTC. It encodes CASSFMLGTGGETQYF. V and J are TRBV5-1 and TRBJ2-5; 8 nucleotides line up with TRBD1. The CDR3 is 16 amino acids. The J segment lost 4 bases and the V segment lost 2 bases, leaving 10 bases of the junction unmatched. Germline V gene data show CDR1 as SGHRS and CDR2 as YFSETQ.